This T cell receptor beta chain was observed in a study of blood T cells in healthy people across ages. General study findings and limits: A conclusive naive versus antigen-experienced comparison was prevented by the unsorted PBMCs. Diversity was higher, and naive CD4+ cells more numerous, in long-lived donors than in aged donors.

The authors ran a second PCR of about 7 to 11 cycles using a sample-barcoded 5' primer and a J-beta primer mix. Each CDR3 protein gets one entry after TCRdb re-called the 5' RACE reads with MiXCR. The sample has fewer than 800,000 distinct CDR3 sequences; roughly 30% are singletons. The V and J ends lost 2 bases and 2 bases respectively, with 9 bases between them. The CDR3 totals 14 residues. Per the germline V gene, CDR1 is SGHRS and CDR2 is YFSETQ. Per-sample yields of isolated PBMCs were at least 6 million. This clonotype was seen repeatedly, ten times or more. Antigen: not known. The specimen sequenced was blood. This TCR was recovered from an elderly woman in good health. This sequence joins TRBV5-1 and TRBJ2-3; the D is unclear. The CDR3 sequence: CASSFVDTTDTQYF. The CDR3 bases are TGCGCCAGCAGCTTCGTTGACACCACAGATACGCAGTATTTT.